The 23 T cell receptor beta chains reported below all come from one sample, sequenced in a study of Ad26.COV2.S vaccination and SARS-CoV-2 variants. Data came from immunoSEQ multiplex PCR; TCRdb stores just in-frame clones and leaves some out. The sample lists a few hundred thousand clones; around 90% were seen once. Treatment defined: roughly 19 received Ad26.COV2.S at low or high dose, single or two shots; roughly five received placebo; per-sample allocation not given. The study sampled participants on day 63 after the first vaccine or placebo injection. The sample in question was peripheral blood, obtained in a trial of Ad26.COV2.S vaccine versus placebo. Receptors originate from a person between 18 and 65 years old who received the Ad26.COV2.S COVID-19 vaccine or a placebo.

The chain combines TRBV7-8 with TRBJ2-5; D possibly corresponds to TRBD2 (5 bases). V was shortened by 2 bases and J by 1 base, with 8 bases between the two germline ends. This CDR3 has 14 residues. Germline values: CDR1 SGHVS, CDR2 FQNEAQ. CDR3 in amino acids: CASSLRETQETQYF. The CDR3 DNA sequence: TGTGCCAGCAGCTTAAGGGAGACCCAAGAGACCCAGTACTTC.

The chain combines TRBV11-3 with TRBJ2-2; D remains ambiguous. Per the germline V gene, CDR1 is SGHNT and CDR2 is YENEEA. CDR3 length equals 14 residues. Deletions cut 5 bases from V and 4 bases from J, with 11 bases between. The CDR3 DNA reads TGTGCCAGCAGCCCCCGGGTAGGCACCGGGGAGCTGTTTTTT. Its protein is CASSPRVGTGELFF.

In its sample, this clone was seen once. V and J are TRBV7-9 and TRBJ2-1; D not resolved. Germline CDR1 SEHNR, CDR2 FQNEAQ (reference sequence). V lost 5 bases and J 3 bases, leaving 5 bases between the germline ends. The CDR3 sequence is 12 residues long. CDR3 DNA: TGTGCCAGCAGCCGAGACTACAATGAGCAGTTCTTC. It yields the protein CASSRDYNEQFF. The full variable domain, its missing parts supplied by reference TRBV7-9 and TRBJ2-1, is DTGVSQNPRHKITKRGQNVTFRCDPISEHNRLYWYRQTLGQGPEFLTYFQNEAQLEKSRLLSDRFSAERPKGSFSTLEIQRTEQGDSAMYLCASSRDYNEQFFGPGTRLTVL.

V gene TRBV21-1 combines with J gene TRBJ2-1; TRBD1 reflects the table's D call only, with no check against the DNA. TRBV21-1 is a pseudogene locus. The CDR3 is 18 residues long. CDR3 amino acids: CASSKGTGRIMWYNEQFF. CDR3 bases: TGTGCCAGCAGCAAAGGAACAGGACGAATAATGTGGTACAATGAGCAGTTCTTC.

The chain combines TRBV10-3 with TRBJ1-5; D is possibly TRBD1 (5 bases). Trimming removed 8 bases at V and 3 bases at J, with 17 bases between. Germline CDR1 and CDR2: ENHRY and SYGVKD. The CDR3 is made up of 15 amino acids. The CDR3 nucleotides read TGTGCCATCGGGCAGCCCCAGGGTAACAATCAGCCCCAGCATTTT. It specifies CAIGQPQGNNQPQHF.

The rearrangement joins TRBV11-2 to TRBJ2-3; D may be TRBD2 (7 bases). CDR3 length: 16 residues. The germline V gene encodes CDR1 SGHAT and CDR2 FQNNGV. V was pared by 5 bases and J by 8 bases, with 23 bases between. The CDR3 bases are TGTGCCAGCAGCCCCCACCCCAGGGGAGGGCAAAGTACGCAGTATTTT. Protein: CASSPHPRGGQSTQYF.

The gene calls are TRBV7-6 and TRBJ2-5; TRBD1 aligns across 9 bases. Germline V CDR1 and CDR2: SGHVS, FNYEAQ. Germline trimming cut 2 bases from V and 2 bases from J; bases unmatched to any gene: 6. There are 16 residues in the CDR3. CDR3 bases: TGTGCCAGCAGCTTACATACGGGACAGGGACAAGAGACCCAGTACTTC. Amino acid sequence: CASSLHTGQGQETQYF.

This clone was recorded only once. Additional DNA sequences in this sample encode the identical CDR3. The rearrangement uses TRBV27 and TRBJ1-5; no clear D gene. Trimming removed 2 bases from V and 4 bases from J, with 6 bases in between. The CDR3 is 13 amino acids. The germline V gene has CDR1 MNHEY and CDR2 SMNVEV (reference sequence). Here the CDR3 DNA reads TGTGCCAGCAGTTTAATGGGGAATCAGCCCCAGCATTTT. Translated, it gives CASSLMGNQPQHF.

The chain joins TRBV9 to TRBJ2-2, with 11 bases aligning to TRBD2. Germline V gene data show CDR1 as SGDLS and CDR2 as YYNGEE. The CDR3 has 13 residues. V lost 3 bases and J lost 9; bases outside the gene matches: 1. The CDR3 bases are TGTGCCAGCAGCGCTAGCGGGAGGAGGGAGCTGTTTTTT. Residues: CASSASGRRELFF.

This clone was found a few times. V is TRBV4-3 and J is TRBJ2-1; 8 nucleotides match TRBD2. The CDR3 totals 16 residues. After removal of 1 base from V and 10 bases from J, the junction contained 12 bases not matched to a gene. Looked up from germline, CDR1 is LGHNA and CDR2 is YSLEER. CDR3 nucleotide sequence: TGCGCCAGCAGCCAAGTTTGGGGTAGCGGGGAGGGAGAGCAGTTCTTC. Amino acid sequence: CASSQVWGSGEGEQFF.

This chain uses TRBV2 with TRBJ1-6; 7 positions agree with TRBD1. Germline V CDR1 and CDR2: SNHLY, FYNNEI. The CDR3 extends over 15 amino acids. Losses at the gene ends were 6 bases for V and 9 bases for J; bases not matched to a gene: 11. This CDR3 is CASSLRQGGGSPLHF. CDR3 nucleotide sequence: TGTGCCAGCAGCCTGAGACAGGGAGGAGGTTCACCCCTCCACTTT.

As for this clone: Other DNA sequences in this sample translate to the same CDR3. This chain connects TRBV18 to TRBJ2-1, with 10 bases fitting TRBD2. Germline CDR1 and CDR2: KGHSH and LQKENI. Unmatched junction bases numbered 3, after V lost 3 bases and J lost 4 bases. The CDR3 covers 15 residues. Written as DNA, the CDR3 is TGTGCCAGCTCACCGAGGACTAGCGGATACAATGAGCAGTTCTTC. It encodes CASSPRTSGYNEQFF.

V usage is TRBV28 and J usage is TRBJ2-6; D may match TRBD1 or TRBD2 (5 bases each). This CDR3 has 16 residues. V lost 3 bases, J lost 6 bases, and 15 bases lay in between. Germline V gene data show CDR1 as MDHEN and CDR2 as SYDVKM. As DNA, the CDR3 is TGTGCCAGCAGTTTGAAGAGGGGACGGATGGCCAACGTCCTGACTTTC. It specifies CASSLKRGRMANVLTF.

V gene TRBV7-2 combines with J gene TRBJ1-1; D gene ambiguous. V shed 8 bases and J shed 0 bases, with 10 bases lying between them. The germline V gene encodes CDR1 SGHTA and CDR2 FQGNSA. This CDR3 has 13 residues. Written as DNA, the CDR3 is TGTGCCAGCGGATTAAACATGAACACTGAAGCTTTCTTT. Its translation is CASGLNMNTEAFF.

V and J are TRBV11-2 and TRBJ1-1; D not certain. Per the germline V gene, CDR1 is SGHAT and CDR2 is FQNNGV. V lost 5 bases, J lost 0 bases, and 22 bases lay in between. The CDR3 sequence is 18 residues long. The CDR3 sequence is CASSPFNYRISLNTEAFF. CDR3 DNA sequence: TGTGCCAGCAGCCCCTTTAATTACAGAATCTCCTTGAACACTGAAGCTTTCTTT.

This clone showed up just once. The rearrangement joins TRBV9 to TRBJ1-6, with D hard to call. V lost 3 bases and J 6 bases, leaving 13 bases between the germline ends. This CDR3 has 15 residues. Germline assignment: CDR1 SGDLS and CDR2 YYNGEE. This CDR3 reads CASSALSSGNSPLHF. The CDR3 DNA reads TGTGCCAGCAGCGCCCTATCCTCGGGTAATTCACCCCTCCACTTT.

The sample holds a few counts of this clone. The J gene is TRBJ2-7, the V gene TRBV9; 8 bases are shared with TRBD2. Germline CDR1 and CDR2: SGDLS and YYNGEE. The CDR3 covers 15 residues. The V and J ends lost 4 bases and 3 bases, in that order; junction bases with no gene match: 9. This CDR3 is CASSPFIAGSYEQYF. The DNA of the CDR3 is TGTGCCAGCAGCCCGTTTATAGCGGGGAGCTACGAGCAGTACTTC.

The chain recombines TRBV7-6 with TRBJ1-6; D might be TRBD1 (5 bases). V shed 2 bases and J shed 7 bases, with 18 bases lying between them. Germline CDR1 SGHVS, CDR2 FNYEAQ. This CDR3 region has 17 residues. The CDR3 is CASSLSPGGRANSPLHF. Written as DNA, the CDR3 is TGTGCCAGCAGCTTATCCCCGGGGGGACGGGCAAATTCACCCCTCCACTTT.

The V gene is TRBV27, the J gene TRBJ2-5; 7 bases are shared with TRBD1. There are 15 residues in the CDR3. Germline V gene sequence: CDR1 MNHEY, CDR2 SMNVEV (reference sequence). J was trimmed by 0 bases and V by 4 bases; bases with no gene match: 5. The CDR3 DNA is TGTGCCAGCAGTTCGGGACAGTTATACCAAGAGACCCAGTACTTC. It translates to CASSSGQLYQETQYF.

The CDR3 loop is CASRLALRQGQADTQYF. For the CDR3, the DNA is TGTGCAAGTCGCTTAGCCCTAAGACAAGGTCAGGCAGATACGCAGTATTTT. The chain uses TRBV12-2 and TRBJ2-3; no check of the table's D call, TRBD1, against the DNA was made. TRBV12-2 is flagged as a pseudogene. The CDR3 totals 17 residues.

The chain has TRBV4-3 and TRBJ2-2; tentatively, D is TRBD1 (6 bases). The germline V and J ends were trimmed by 0 bases and 3 bases, with 14 bases remaining between them. CDR3 length: 17 amino acids. The germline gives CDR1 LGHNA, CDR2 YSLEER. CDR3 sequence (DNA): TGCGCCAGCAGCCAAGATATACAGGGAAGGTACACCGGGGAGCTGTTTTTT. It is translated as CASSQDIQGRYTGELFF.

J is TRBJ2-1 and V is TRBV7-9; D possibly uses TRBD1 or TRBD2 (6 bases each). CDR1 and CDR2 from the germline V gene are SEHNR and FQNEAQ (reference sequence). The CDR3 has 16 amino acids. V lost 6 bases and J lost 2, with 17 bases in between. CDR3 region: CASSPKGGVTYNEQFF. The CDR3 DNA reads TGTGCCAGCAGTCCTAAGGGGGGTGTTACCTACAATGAGCAGTTCTTC.

This rearrangement joins TRBV7-8 to TRBJ2-1; 7 positions match TRBD1. The germline CDR1 and CDR2 sequences are SGHVS and FQNEAQ. V dropped 4 bases and J dropped 5; count of bases not matched to a gene: 11. This CDR3 is built from 16 residues. In nucleotides, the CDR3 is TGTGCCAGCAGCTCCGTCGGGACAGTGGTTAACAATGAGCAGTTCTTC. Translation: CASSSVGTVVNNEQFF. Together with reference TRBV7-8 and TRBJ2-1, the CDR3 gives the full variable domain: GAGVSQSPRYKVAKRGQDVALRCDPISGHVSLFWYQQALGQGPEFLTYFQNEAQLDKSGLPSDRFFAERPEGSVSTLKIQRTQQEDSAVYLCASSSVGTVVNNEQFFGPGTRLTVL.